Following are 26 T cell receptor beta chains from one sample sequenced in a study of response to subunit inactivated influenza vaccine. TCRdb re-analysed the RT-PCR reads in MiXCR, keeping a single row per CDR3 protein. This table holds over 450,000 distinct CDR3 sequences, roughly 13% found once. Material: PBMCs from blood, obtained roughly 45 days after vaccination. These receptors were collected from a man aged 45 to 65 who received an inactivated influenza vaccine.

The chain combines TRBV29-1 with TRBJ1-2, with D perhaps matching TRBD1 (6 bases). Germline lookup yields CDR1 SQVTM and CDR2 ANQGSEA. V shed 1 base and J shed 3 bases, with 15 bases lying between them. The CDR3 length is 15 residues. The chain's CDR3 is CSVEATQGWDYGYTF. The CDR3 DNA follows: TGCAGCGTTGAAGCCACCCAGGGGTGGGACTATGGCTACACCTTC. The full variable domain, with the rest looked up from reference TRBV29-1 and TRBJ1-2, is SAVISQKPSRDICQRGTSLTIQCQVDSQVTMMFWYRQQPGQSLTLIATANQGSEATYESGFVIDKFPISRPNLTFSTLTVSNMSPEDSSIYLCSVEATQGWDYGYTFGSGTRLTVV.

A note on this clonotype: This is likely a read error, given that the CDR3 carries no conserved phenylalanine or tryptophan at its end. The chain combines TRBV29-1 with TRBJ2-1; 10 positions match TRBD2. CDR3 length: 14 residues. V trimming: 7 bases; J trimming: 4 bases; junction bases outside the gene matches: 7. Per the germline V gene, CDR1 is SQVTM and CDR2 is ANQGSEA. CDR3 DNA: TGCAGCGCCTTATCTAGCGGGGGTTACAATGAGCAGTTCTCC. Protein: CSALSSGGYNEQFS.

The chain recombines TRBV10-3 with TRBJ2-7; D could derive from TRBD1 or TRBD2 (5 bases each). The CDR3 runs to 13 residues. The germline CDR1 and CDR2 sequences are ENHRY and SYGVKD. Between the trimmed V and J ends, which lost 8 bases and 3 bases, there was a span of 14 bases. The CDR3 reads CAIGGPPFYEQYF. The CDR3 DNA follows: TGTGCCATCGGGGGACCTCCTTTCTACGAGCAGTACTTC.

The chain recombines TRBV4-3 with TRBJ2-1, with D uncertain. CDR1 is LGHNA and CDR2 is YSLEER in the germline V gene. Deletions cut 0 bases from V and 9 bases from J, with 15 bases between. The CDR3 runs 15 residues. DNA for the CDR3: TGCGCCAGCAGCCAAGAAGGGCTAGTAGGCAGTGAGCAGTTCTTC. Residues: CASSQEGLVGSEQFF.

V and J are TRBV12-3 or TRBV12-4 and TRBJ1-1, with D perhaps matching TRBD1 (6 bases). The CDR3 runs 14 residues. Between the trimmed V and J ends, which lost 3 bases and 5 bases, there was a span of 13 bases. Written as DNA, the CDR3 is TGTGCCAGCAGTTTTGAGGGAAGGGGGACTGAAGCTTTCTTT. Protein: CASSFEGRGTEAFF.

This clonotype was observed at least ten times. The chain uses TRBV6-2 or TRBV6-3 and TRBJ2-5; D ambiguous. The V gene's germline CDR1 is MNHEY and CDR2 SVGEGT. The CDR3 sequence is 15 residues long. V shed 6 bases and J shed 1 base, with 15 bases lying between them. The CDR3 DNA reads as TGTGCCAGCAGAAGAAGGATACGGCCCCAAGAGACCCAGTACTTC. It translates to CASRRRIRPQETQYF.

This clonotype was seen a handful of times. The CDR3 DNA reads TGCGCCAGCAGCCCGGGACTAGCCCAAGAGACCCAGTACTTC. Amino acids: CASSPGLAQETQYF. This chain links TRBV5-1 with TRBJ2-5; 9 nucleotides align to TRBD2. Trimming cost V 4 bases and J 1 base; bases outside gene matches: 2. This CDR3 is built from 14 residues. Germline CDR1 is SGHRS and CDR2 is YFSETQ. The whole variable domain, remainder taken from reference TRBV5-1 and TRBJ2-5, is KAGVTQTPRYLIKTRGQQVTLSCSPISGHRSVSWYQQTPGQGLQFLFEYFSETQRNKGNFPGRFSGRQFSNSRSEMNVSTLELGDSALYLCASSPGLAQETQYFGPGTRLLVL.

This clonotype was counted a few times. The rearrangement joins TRBV20-1 to TRBJ2-2, with TRBD2 matching 7 bases. Looked up from germline, CDR1 is DFQATT and CDR2 is SNEGSKA (reference sequence). The CDR3 runs 14 residues. After removal of 3 bases from V and 4 bases from J, the junction contained 5 bases not matched to a gene. The CDR3 DNA reads as TGCAGTGCTAGTCGCCTAGCGGTCACCGGGGAGCTGTTTTTT. As protein: CSASRLAVTGELFF.

The chain joins TRBV21-1 to TRBJ2-1; the D call of TRBD1 is as the table states it, not checked on the DNA. TRBV21-1 is given as a pseudogene. This CDR3 is 20 amino acids long. CDR3 amino acids: CASVAGTGGARGPYYNEQFF. The CDR3 DNA reads as TGTGCCAGCGTAGCCGGGACAGGGGGCGCGAGGGGGCCTTACTACAATGAGCAGTTCTTC.

The chain carries TRBV5-1 and TRBJ1-4, with D possibly TRBD1 on 5 matching bases. Germline values: CDR1 SGHRS, CDR2 YFSETQ. V lost 4 bases and J 0 bases, leaving 10 bases between the germline ends. The CDR3 runs 15 residues. The CDR3 sequence: CASSGQGSTNEKLFF. Written as DNA, the CDR3 is TGCGCCAGCAGCGGCCAGGGATCAACTAATGAAAAACTGTTTTTT.

CDR3 residues: CASSLVQGAPGAGELFF. The CDR3 coding sequence is TGTGCCAGCAGCTTAGTACAGGGGGCGCCGGGAGCCGGGGAGCTGTTTTTT. This chain connects TRBV7-9 to TRBJ2-2, with 9 bases identical to TRBD1. V dropped 1 base and J dropped 6; count of bases not matched to a gene: 9. The CDR3 is 17 residues long. Looked up from germline, CDR1 is SEHNR and CDR2 is FQNEAQ (reference sequence). Filled out from reference TRBV7-9 and TRBJ2-2, the complete variable domain reads DTGVSQNPRHKITKRGQNVTFRCDPISEHNRLYWYRQTLGQGPEFLTYFQNEAQLEKSRLLSDRFSAERPKGSFSTLEIQRTEQGDSAMYLCASSLVQGAPGAGELFFGEGSRLTVL.

This clonotype appeared a few times. The chain is built from TRBV5-1 and TRBJ2-1, with D tentatively TRBD1 or TRBD2 (5 bases each). V was clipped by 0 bases and J by 9 bases, with 16 bases between them. The germline CDR1 and CDR2 sequences are SGHRS and YFSETQ. The CDR3 contains 15 residues. The CDR3 region has the DNA TGCGCCAGCAGCTTGGAAGTCGGGGCGCGGGTTGAGCAGTTCTTC. Protein product: CASSLEVGARVEQFF. The whole variable domain, remainder taken from reference TRBV5-1 and TRBJ2-1, is KAGVTQTPRYLIKTRGQQVTLSCSPISGHRSVSWYQQTPGQGLQFLFEYFSETQRNKGNFPGRFSGRQFSNSRSEMNVSTLELGDSALYLCASSLEVGARVEQFFGPGTRLTVL.

This clonotype was recorded a few times. The chain is built from TRBV5-1 and TRBJ2-1; TRBD2 agrees at 10 bases. The V gene's germline CDR1 is SGHRS and CDR2 YFSETQ. Trimming cost V 0 bases and J 6 bases; bases outside gene matches: 12. The CDR3 is 18 amino acids. The CDR3 DNA sequence: TGCGCCAGCAGCTTGGAGCCAGCGGGAGGGGGTTTTGGCAATGAGCAGTTCTTC. Translating it yields CASSLEPAGGGFGNEQFF.

As for this clonotype: A much larger clone lies one base from this, so it may be a read error. The gene calls are TRBV12-3 or TRBV12-4 and TRBJ2-1; D remains ambiguous. The CDR3 is 12 amino acids. The CDR3 DNA sequence: TGTGCCAGCAGTTTGGGCCCGAATGACCAGTTCTTC. Translated, it gives CASSLGPNDQFF.

This sequence joins TRBV7-2 and TRBJ2-2, with D perhaps TRBD2 (5 bases). With 1 base removed from V and 7 bases from J, the gap between germline ends came to 13 bases. The CDR3 is 15 amino acids. Germline lookup yields CDR1 SGHTA and CDR2 FQGNSA. The CDR3 DNA reads as TGTGCCAGCAGCTTAGTCCCGGGGTATGGCGGGGAGCTGTTTTTT. It codes for CASSLVPGYGGELFF.

The gene calls are TRBV20-1 and TRBJ2-5, with D perhaps TRBD1 (6 bases). The ends were cut back, 1 base at V and 3 bases at J, with 15 bases in the middle. This CDR3 region has 15 residues. In germline, CDR1 is DFQATT, CDR2 SNEGSKA (reference sequence). The CDR3 protein is CSARVQGRPEETQYF. The DNA of the CDR3 is TGCAGTGCTAGAGTTCAGGGGCGCCCCGAAGAGACCCAGTACTTC.

This clonotype has just a few counts. Relative to the germline gene, one junction end is altered; a read error may explain this. The chain links TRBV28 to TRBJ1-5; D might be TRBD1 (6 bases). This CDR3 has 15 residues. Germline V gives CDR1 MDHEN, CDR2 SYDVKM. CDR3 in amino acids: CASLDRENSNQPQLF. CDR3 DNA sequence: TGTGCCAGCCTGGACAGAGAGAATAGCAATCAGCCCCAGCTTTTT.

The chain employs TRBV5-1 and TRBJ2-3; TRBD1 is a possible D gene (5 bases). Germline V lookup: CDR1 SGHRS, CDR2 YFSETQ. V lost 2 bases and J lost 6, with 16 bases in between. The CDR3 covers 15 residues. The CDR3 DNA reads TGCGCCAGCAGCTTTGACAGTGATCGGTGGGATACGCAGTATTTT. As protein: CASSFDSDRWDTQYF.

This clonotype came up a few times. The chain recombines TRBV7-2 with TRBJ2-3; perhaps TRBD2 as D (6 bases). Germline CDR1 SGHTA, CDR2 FQGNSA. The CDR3 spans 18 residues. Trimming left V 0 bases short and J 2 bases short, with 18 bases between. The CDR3 spells CASSLAGPGAGFTDTQYF. CDR3 nucleotides: TGTGCCAGCAGCTTAGCGGGGCCTGGGGCGGGGTTCACAGATACGCAGTATTTT.

The rearrangement uses TRBV28 and TRBJ2-2, with 9 bases lining up with TRBD2. Trimming cost V 3 bases and J 5 bases; bases outside gene matches: 7. From germline, CDR1 is MDHEN and CDR2 SYDVKM. The CDR3 is 16 amino acids. For the CDR3, the DNA is TGTGCCAGCAGTTTGCGGGCGGGGGGGCGGACCGGGGAGCTGTTTTTT. The encoded protein is CASSLRAGGRTGELFF.

This clonotype was seen at least ten times. The rearrangement links TRBV4-3 to TRBJ2-1; maybe TRBD2 (6 bases). Trimming stripped 1 base from V and 1 base from J, with 8 bases between. Germline-derived CDR1 and CDR2 are LGHNA and YSLEER. CDR3 length equals 15 residues. CDR3 in DNA: TGCGCCAGCAGCCAAGTAGCGGAATCCTACAATGAGCAGTTCTTC. Translation gives CASSQVAESYNEQFF.

The chain couples TRBV5-1 to TRBJ2-1; a possible D gene is TRBD1 (5 bases). V was trimmed by 4 bases and J by 9 bases, leaving 11 bases between them. The germline V gene has CDR1 SGHRS and CDR2 YFSETQ. CDR3 length: 12 residues. The CDR3 is CASSGRTIEQFF. CDR3 bases: TGCGCCAGCAGCGGCAGGACAATTGAGCAGTTCTTC.

The chain joins TRBV7-2 to TRBJ1-1; D gene uncertain. This CDR3 has 13 residues. The V gene's germline CDR1 is SGHTA and CDR2 FQGNSA. V was clipped by 1 base and J by 6 bases, with 9 bases between them. This chain's CDR3 is CASSLDGLPEAFF. In DNA, the CDR3 is TGTGCCAGCAGCTTAGACGGGCTACCTGAAGCTTTCTTT.

The V gene is TRBV6-6, the J gene TRBJ2-5; D is unresolved. Germline lookup yields CDR1 MNHNY and CDR2 SVGAGI (reference sequence). Between the trimmed V and J ends, which lost 1 base and 2 bases, there was a span of 5 bases. The CDR3 loop spans 13 amino acids. Written as DNA, the CDR3 is TGTGCCAGCAGTTACTGGGAACAAGAGACCCAGTACTTC. Translating gives CASSYWEQETQYF.

The sample holds a few counts of this clonotype. This rearrangement joins TRBV5-1 to TRBJ2-3; 10 bases line up with TRBD1. The CDR3 is 14 amino acids. V was clipped by 3 bases and J by 5 bases; unmatched bases: 3. Germline CDR1 and CDR2: SGHRS and YFSETQ. CDR3 region: CASSWGTGEDTQYF. The CDR3 DNA reads TGCGCCAGCAGCTGGGGGACAGGGGAAGATACGCAGTATTTT.

The chain couples TRBV29-1 to TRBJ2-3; no clear D gene. The CDR3 loop spans 11 amino acids. The germline gives CDR1 SQVTM, CDR2 ANQGSEA. V was trimmed by 5 bases and J by 5 bases, leaving 8 bases between them. The CDR3 is CSVSPGDTQYF. CDR3 bases: TGCAGCGTTTCCCCGGGAGATACGCAGTATTTT.